This TCR beta chain comes out of a study of blood T cell repertoires in COVID-19. J lost 3 bases, V lost 8 bases, and 5 bases had no gene match. From germline, CDR1 is WSHSY and CDR2 SAAADI. The CDR3 covers 13 residues. In the study's own analysis: Reference gene primer amplification yielded estimated nucleated cell counts. Clones were sequenced by immunoSEQ multiplex PCR, and TCRdb holds only the in-frame ones, with some missing. The V and J calls and the clone size are those of that table, but D and trimming were determined from the DNA. The sample has 270,000 or so clones, 80% to 90% seen once. This clone was counted only a few times. Study members were between about 18 and 100 years old and lived in approximately 25 US regions.

This chain joins TRBV10-2 and TRBJ2-5; 8 bases match TRBD1. Material: PBMCs or T cells enriched from blood (not recorded which). This receptor was taken from a woman in her forties or fifties who had been exposed to COVID-19. CDR3 sequence: CASRQGAKETQYF. The DNA for the CDR3 is TGCGCCAGCCGGCAGGGGGCCAAAGAGACCCAGTACTTC.